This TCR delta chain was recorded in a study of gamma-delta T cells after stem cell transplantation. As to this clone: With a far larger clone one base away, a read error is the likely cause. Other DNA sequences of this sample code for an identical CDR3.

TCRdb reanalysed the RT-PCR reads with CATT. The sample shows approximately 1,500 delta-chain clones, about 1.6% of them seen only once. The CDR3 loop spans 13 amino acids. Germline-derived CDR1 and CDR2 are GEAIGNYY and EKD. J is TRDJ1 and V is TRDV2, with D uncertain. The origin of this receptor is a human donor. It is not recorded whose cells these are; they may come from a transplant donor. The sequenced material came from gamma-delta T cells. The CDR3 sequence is CACDTGLTDKLIF. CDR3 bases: TGTGCCTGCGACACCGGGCTTACCGATAAACTCATCTTT.